This T cell receptor beta chain derives from a study of vaccination effects on CD4 cells after COVID-19. As for the study in general: Post-vaccine specimens were collected at a median of 72 days following the second dose.

TCRdb's table, derived via immunoSEQ multiplex PCR, lists solely in-frame clones and lacks some. The sample holds 29,000 or so clones, about 74% seen once. Antigen-specific CD4+ T cells were expanded with viral peptide pools in the ViraFEST assay before sequencing. Scientists isolated CD4+ T cells after a roughly 10-day culture period ended. Either the mRNA-1273 or the BNT162b2 vaccine was given to participants as two doses. To note about this clone: What it recognizes is unknown.

Germline V gene data show CDR1 as LNHDA and CDR2 as SQIVND (reference sequence). The CDR3 contains 15 residues. Between the trimmed V and J ends, which lost 4 bases and 2 bases, there was a span of 11 bases. Study results and caveats: Marked clonal contraction was seen in infection- and vaccine-induced clones late after vaccination. Recruitment yielded few convalescent patients, and the study had no early post-infection timepoints.

The input for sequencing was CD4+ T cells from PBMCs cultured with HCoV-OC43 spike peptides, taken after COVID-19 vaccination. The subset here: HCoV-OC43 spike overlapping peptide pool stimulation. The chain carries TRBV19 and TRBJ2-2, with D possibly being TRBD2 (5 bases). The TCR was taken from a human donor who received a COVID-19 vaccine. CDR3 nucleotides: TGTGCCAGTAGTAGAGAGCGGATAAACACCGGGGAGCTGTTTTTT. It codes for CASSRERINTGELFF.